This note documents a single TCR beta chain sequence. The PCR had 60 Vbeta and 13 Jbeta primers. The table came from immunoSEQ multiplex PCR; TCRdb's copy has only in-frame clones and leaves some out. This table has fewer than 250,000 clones, roughly 84% appearing once. The sample comes from a study of cytomegalovirus exposure and HLA in healthy donors. The V gene's germline CDR1 is MNHEY and CDR2 SMNVEV (reference sequence). Trimming removed 3 bases at V and 2 bases at J, with 9 bases between. The CDR3 has 14 amino acids. The chain is built from TRBV27 and TRBJ2-3, with D possibly matching TRBD1 (5 bases). This clonotype was sampled from a girl between 5 and 17 years old in good health and CMV-seronegative. The sequencing sample was made of PBMCs. The CDR3 bases are TGTGCCAGCAGTTTCCGACAGTCCACAGATACGCAGTATTTT. The encoded protein is CASSFRQSTDTQYF.